The 32 T cell receptor beta chains in this list originate from one sample, sequenced in a study of cytomegalovirus exposure and HLA in healthy donors. Primers included in the PCR were 60 Vbeta and 13 Jbeta primers. The data were produced by immunoSEQ multiplex PCR, yet TCRdb's version contains in-frame clones alone and is incomplete. The repertoire holds more than 100,000 clones, with over 65% as singletons. Sequenced material: PBMCs. All receptors come from a woman aged 40 to 50 in good health and CMV-seropositive.

V gene TRBV6-5 combines with J gene TRBJ1-1, with 10 bases matching TRBD1. The germline gives CDR1 MNHEY, CDR2 SVGAGI. Unmatched junction bases numbered 7, after V lost 6 bases and J lost 6 bases. The CDR3 sequence is 14 residues long. CDR3 sequence reads: CASSLDRGRSEAFF. The CDR3 DNA reads as TGTGCCAGCAGCCTGGACAGGGGGAGGTCTGAAGCTTTCTTT.

The chain employs TRBV6-1 and TRBJ1-2; maybe TRBD1 (5 bases). CDR3 size: 15 residues. The V and J ends lost 0 bases and 4 bases respectively, with 12 bases between them. Germline V gives CDR1 MNHNS, CDR2 SASEGT. The CDR3 region is CASSEAAGLVYGYTF. CDR3 sequence (DNA): TGTGCCAGCAGTGAAGCAGCAGGGTTAGTCTATGGCTACACCTTC.

The J gene is TRBJ2-5, the V gene TRBV29-1; a weak D match, TRBD1 (5 bases). Germline V gene data show CDR1 as SQVTM and CDR2 as ANQGSEA. Trimming cost V 7 bases and J 2 bases, with 11 bases left between them. The CDR3 spans 12 residues. CDR3 DNA: TGCAGCGGGGCCAGGGTTCAAGAGACCCAGTACTTC. As protein: CSGARVQETQYF.

The gene calls are TRBV27 and TRBJ2-7; D gene ambiguous. The CDR3 spans 12 residues. CDR1 is MNHEY and CDR2 is SMNVEV in the germline V gene (reference sequence). Trimming took 6 bases from V and 0 from J, leaving 6 bases between them. The CDR3 DNA follows: TGTGCCAGCAGGTCTCTCTCCTACGAGCAGTACTTC. Its protein product is CASRSLSYEQYF.

This clone has only a few counts. The V and J genes are TRBV27 and TRBJ2-4; 10 nucleotides align to TRBD1. Germline V lookup: CDR1 MNHEY, CDR2 SMNVEV (reference sequence). The length of the CDR3 is 13 residues. V was pared by 8 bases and J by 6 bases, with 4 bases of the junction left unmatched. The CDR3 DNA reads TGTGCCAGCCGGACAGGGGGAGTAAACATTCAGTACTTC. The encoded protein is CASRTGGVNIQYF.

This rearrangement joins TRBV6-1 to TRBJ1-3; a possible D gene is TRBD1 (5 bases). The V gene lost 5 bases and the J gene lost 3 bases, with 14 bases spanning the gap. The germline V gene has CDR1 MNHNS and CDR2 SASEGT. CDR3 size: 15 residues. The CDR3 protein is CASSNWQGVGNTIYF. The CDR3 nucleotides are TGTGCCAGCAGTAACTGGCAGGGTGTTGGAAACACCATATATTTT.

In its sample, this clone was seen once. The J gene is TRBJ2-3, the V gene TRBV29-1; 10 bases match TRBD2. Germline trimming cut 3 bases from V and 1 base from J; bases unmatched to any gene: 4. CDR1 is SQVTM, CDR2 ANQGSEA, per germline. CDR3 length: 15 residues. CDR3 coding DNA: TGCAGCGTTGATCGCCTAGCGGGGGGCACAGATACGCAGTATTTT. It specifies CSVDRLAGGTDTQYF.

The chain is built from TRBV5-1 and TRBJ1-3; 8 positions match TRBD1. The germline V gene encodes CDR1 SGHRS and CDR2 YFSETQ. The trim removed 4 bases at V and 3 bases at J, leaving 3 bases unmatched. The length of the CDR3 is 14 residues. CDR3 nucleotide sequence: TGCGCCAGCAGCCCCGGGACAGGTGGAAACACCATATATTTT. Encoded protein: CASSPGTGGNTIYF.

This chain links TRBV5-1 with TRBJ2-5; 9 bases line up with TRBD2. There are 15 residues in the CDR3. Germline CDR1 is SGHRS and CDR2 is YFSETQ. Unmatched junction bases numbered 1, after V lost 0 bases and J lost 1 base. CDR3 in amino acids: CASSLGRGGQETQYF. In nucleotides, the CDR3 is TGCGCCAGCAGCTTGGGGCGGGGGGGCCAAGAGACCCAGTACTTC.

The chain has TRBV7-3 and TRBJ2-3, with a tentative D call TRBD1 (6 bases). V lost 5 bases and J lost 1, with 13 bases in between. The CDR3 extends over 15 amino acids. From germline, CDR1 is SGHTA and CDR2 FQGTGA. The CDR3 sequence: CASSLDRWGTDTQYF. As DNA, the CDR3 is TGTGCCAGCAGCCTAGACAGGTGGGGCACAGATACGCAGTATTTT. Supplemented by reference TRBV7-3 and TRBJ2-3, the full variable domain reads GAGVSQTPSNKVTEKGKYVELRCDPISGHTALYWYRQSLGQGPEFLIYFQGTGAADDSGLPNDRFFAVRPEGSVSTLKIQRTERGDSAVYLCASSLDRWGTDTQYFGPGTRLTVL.

The genes are TRBV7-6 and TRBJ1-3; 7 bases align to TRBD1. Germline CDR1 and CDR2: SGHVS and FNYEAQ. The CDR3 is 15 residues long. Germline trimming cut 1 base from V and 4 bases from J; bases unmatched to any gene: 4. Here the CDR3 reads CASSLGGGAGNTIYF. As DNA, the CDR3 is TGTGCCAGCAGCTTAGGAGGGGGCGCGGGAAACACCATATATTTT. The full variable domain, in which reference TRBV7-6 and TRBJ1-3 provide the parts outside the CDR3, is GAGVSQSPRYKVTKRGQDVALRCDPISGHVSLYWYRQALGQGPEFLTYFNYEAQQDKSGLPNDRFSAERPEGSISTLTIQRTEQRDSAMYRCASSLGGGAGNTIYFGEGSWLTVV.

V gene TRBV28 combines with J gene TRBJ2-7; D is unresolved. The CDR3 is made up of 15 amino acids. V lost 5 bases and J lost 2, with 16 bases in between. The germline gives CDR1 MDHEN, CDR2 SYDVKM. The CDR3 DNA follows: TGTGCCAGCAGTCTCTTCTCTAGGCTTGCCTACGAGCAGTACTTC. This sequence encodes CASSLFSRLAYEQYF.

This clone turned up a few times. In DNA, the CDR3 is TGCGCCAGCAGCTTAGATGGGACAGGAGTTCAAGATACGCAGTATTTT. As protein: CASSLDGTGVQDTQYF. V usage is TRBV5-1 and J usage is TRBJ2-3; 8 bases fit TRBD1. The CDR3 spans 16 residues. V lost 2 bases to trimming and J lost 5 bases; unmatched junction nucleotides: 10. CDR1 and CDR2 (germline): SGHRS, YFSETQ. Drawing the rest from reference TRBV5-1 and TRBJ2-3, the complete variable domain is KAGVTQTPRYLIKTRGQQVTLSCSPISGHRSVSWYQQTPGQGLQFLFEYFSETQRNKGNFPGRFSGRQFSNSRSEMNVSTLELGDSALYLCASSLDGTGVQDTQYFGPGTRLTVL.

In this sample, this clone turned up a few times. The gene calls are TRBV18 and TRBJ1-1; no clear D gene. Germline CDR1 is KGHSH and CDR2 is LQKENI. CDR3 length: 14 amino acids. Between the trimmed V and J ends, which lost 3 bases and 3 bases, there was a span of 11 bases. The CDR3 is CASSPLGRDTEAFF. Written as DNA, the CDR3 is TGTGCCAGCTCACCGCTAGGGAGGGACACTGAAGCTTTCTTT.

For the CDR3, the DNA is TGCGCCAGCAGCTTTGGGTCAGGGAGGGAGAGTGAAAAACTGTTTTTT. Translating gives CASSFGSGRESEKLFF. The chain has TRBV5-1 and TRBJ1-4, with TRBD1 as a possible D gene (5 bases). The germline V gene encodes CDR1 SGHRS and CDR2 YFSETQ. The CDR3 runs 16 residues. V was cut by 2 bases and J by 7 bases, with 18 bases left in between.

V and J are TRBV6-1 and TRBJ1-2; 7 nucleotides match TRBD1. The CDR3 spans 16 residues. The junction had 12 bases not matched to a gene; V was cut back by 0 bases and J by 8 bases. Germline CDR1 is MNHNS and CDR2 is SASEGT. The CDR3 here is CASSEATGETVRGYTF. The DNA of the CDR3 is TGTGCCAGCAGTGAAGCTACAGGGGAAACAGTTCGCGGCTACACCTTC.

The J gene is TRBJ2-7, the V gene TRBV5-1, with 13 nucleotides matching TRBD2. The V gene's germline CDR1 is SGHRS and CDR2 YFSETQ. This CDR3 has 18 amino acids. V trimming: 5 bases; J trimming: 3 bases; junction bases outside the gene matches: 14. CDR3 region: CASRSTSGREWKGYEQYF. In DNA, the CDR3 is TGCGCCAGCAGATCCACTAGCGGGAGGGAATGGAAGGGCTACGAGCAGTACTTC.

This chain joins TRBV5-8 and TRBJ1-4, with D tentatively TRBD1 (5 bases). This CDR3 region has 15 residues. V was clipped by 2 bases and J by 2 bases, with 10 bases between them. CDR1 is SGHTS, CDR2 YDEGEE, per germline. In DNA form, the CDR3 reads TGTGCCAGCAGCTTCTCCGGGGGGACTAATGAAAAACTGTTTTTT. Its protein is CASSFSGGTNEKLFF.

This clone was recorded a few times. This chain joins TRBV11-2 and TRBJ2-3; TRBD2 is a possible D gene (6 bases). Per the germline V gene, CDR1 is SGHAT and CDR2 is FQNNGV. The CDR3 consists of 16 residues. Trimming pared 5 bases from V and 1 base from J, leaving 16 bases between. The CDR3 sequence: CASSPPPGLRTDTQYF. DNA of the CDR3: TGTGCCAGCAGCCCCCCCCCGGGACTGCGCACAGATACGCAGTATTTT.

This clone appeared once. The chain links TRBV7-9 to TRBJ2-2, with 8 bases aligning to TRBD1. The ends lost 4 bases at V and 5 bases at J; junction bases unmatched: 0. Germline CDR1 and CDR2: SEHNR and FQNEAQ (reference sequence). There are 13 residues in the CDR3. Written as DNA, the CDR3 is TGTGCCAGCAGCTGGGACAGGACCGGGGAGCTGTTTTTT. Protein: CASSWDRTGELFF.

The rearrangement links TRBV14 to TRBJ1-6, with D maybe TRBD1 (5 bases). The CDR3 spans 18 residues. V lost 0 bases to trimming and J lost 7 bases, with 19 bases between them. In germline, CDR1 is SGHDN, CDR2 FVKESK. The CDR3 bases are TGTGCCAGCAGCCAAGATAAGGTGGCGGAACACAGGAATTCACCCCTCCACTTT. It encodes CASSQDKVAEHRNSPLHF. The whole variable domain, remainder taken from reference TRBV14 and TRBJ1-6, is EAGVTQFPSHSVIEKGQTVTLRCDPISGHDNLYWYRRVMGKEIKFLLHFVKESKQDESGMPNNRFLAERTGGTYSTLKVQPAELEDSGVYFCASSQDKVAEHRNSPLHFGNGTRLTVT.

This sequence joins TRBV2 and TRBJ2-1; 14 bases align to TRBD2. V was clipped by 6 bases and J by 8 bases; unmatched bases: 12. Per the germline V gene, CDR1 is SNHLY and CDR2 is FYNNEI. The CDR3 runs 17 residues. The CDR3 nucleotides are TGTGCCAGCAGCTTGGGGACTAGCGGGAGTCCTTCGGATGAGCAGTTCTTC. The encoded protein is CASSLGTSGSPSDEQFF.

The V gene is TRBV29-1, the J gene TRBJ2-7, with TRBD1 identical over 7 bases. V trimming: 8 bases; J trimming: 0 bases; junction bases outside the gene matches: 7. This CDR3 spans 13 amino acids. CDR1 and CDR2 from the germline V gene are SQVTM and ANQGSEA. The CDR3 region has the DNA TGCAGCTCAATGGACAGGTTCTCCTACGAGCAGTACTTC. Translating gives CSSMDRFSYEQYF.

The V and J genes are TRBV28 and TRBJ2-2; TRBD1 aligns across 11 bases. The CDR3 sequence is 16 residues long. The ends lost 7 bases at V and 6 bases at J; junction bases unmatched: 10. CDR1 and CDR2 from the germline V gene are MDHEN and SYDVKM. The CDR3 region is CASKGGQGAWAGELFF. DNA for the CDR3: TGTGCCAGCAAGGGAGGACAGGGGGCTTGGGCCGGGGAGCTGTTTTTT.

This chain connects TRBV6-5 to TRBJ1-1, with D unresolved. This CDR3 comprises 14 residues. The V gene's germline CDR1 is MNHEY and CDR2 SVGAGI. The germline V and J ends were trimmed by 4 bases and 0 bases, with 9 bases remaining between them. The CDR3 nucleotides read TGTGCCAGCAGTTTCGGAGCTATGAACACTGAAGCTTTCTTT. Its protein is CASSFGAMNTEAFF.

V usage is TRBV6-1 and J usage is TRBJ1-1; 8 nucleotides match TRBD1. Germline V gene data show CDR1 as MNHNS and CDR2 as SASEGT. The ends lost 7 bases at V and 1 base at J; junction bases unmatched: 5. This CDR3 comprises 14 residues. The CDR3 nucleotides are TGTGCCAGCACCTCAGGGGGCTCGAACACTGAAGCTTTCTTT. This translates into CASTSGGSNTEAFF.

A note on this clone: A read error may produce the germline difference seen at one junction end. The CDR3 region is CASGALMNPEAFF. CDR3 in DNA: TGTGCTAGTGGGGCCTTGATGAACCCTGAAGCTTTCTTT. V gene TRBV12-5 combines with J gene TRBJ1-1; D gene ambiguous. The CDR3 has 13 residues. CDR1 LGHNT and CDR2 FRNRAP come from the germline V gene.

Regarding this clone: One end of the junction varies from germline; a read error may be responsible. The J gene is TRBJ1-2, the V gene TRBV12-5, with 7 bases lining up with TRBD1. The CDR3 length is 16 residues. Per the germline V gene, CDR1 is LGHNT and CDR2 is FRNRAP. The CDR3 DNA follows: TGTGCTAGTGGCCCAGCAAACAGGGGCCTAGGCTATGGCTACCCCTTC. Amino acid sequence: CASGPANRGLGYGYPF.

The J gene is TRBJ2-1, the V gene TRBV5-1, with D tentatively TRBD2 (7 bases). The germline V gene has CDR1 SGHRS and CDR2 YFSETQ. The CDR3 covers 15 residues. With 3 bases removed from V and 7 bases from J, the gap between germline ends came to 17 bases. Here the CDR3 DNA reads TGCGCCAGCAGCTGGCCTGCGGGGGCTGGGAATGAGCAGTTCTTC. Amino acids: CASSWPAGAGNEQFF. Variable domain in full (rest from reference TRBV5-1 and TRBJ2-1): KAGVTQTPRYLIKTRGQQVTLSCSPISGHRSVSWYQQTPGQGLQFLFEYFSETQRNKGNFPGRFSGRQFSNSRSEMNVSTLELGDSALYLCASSWPAGAGNEQFFGPGTRLTVL.

The CDR3 region is CASSQNSERYEQYF. The DNA for the CDR3 is TGCGCCAGCAGCCAAAACTCAGAGCGCTACGAGCAGTACTTC. The chain employs TRBV4-1 and TRBJ2-5; no clear D gene. The J call may not be correct, given that the DNA end is closer to TRBJ2-7. The length of the CDR3 is 14 residues. Looked up from germline, CDR1 is MGHRA and CDR2 is YSYEKL.

The chain recombines TRBV18 with TRBJ2-3; 13 nucleotides match TRBD2. J gave up 5 bases and V 6 bases, and 11 bases lay outside the gene matches. The V gene's germline CDR1 is KGHSH and CDR2 LQKENI. The CDR3 has 17 amino acids. CDR3 nucleotides: TGTGCCAGCTCCCGCACTAGCGGGAGGGCCGAGGGAGATACGCAGTATTTT. It yields the protein CASSRTSGRAEGDTQYF. Together with reference TRBV18 and TRBJ2-3, the CDR3 gives the full variable domain: NAGVMQNPRHLVRRRGQEARLRCSPMKGHSHVYWYRQLPEEGLKFMVYLQKENIIDESGMPKERFSAEFPKEGPSILRIQQVVRGDSAAYFCASSRTSGRAEGDTQYFGPGTRLTVL.

The chain has TRBV6-1 and TRBJ1-5; 9 bases line up with TRBD1. The CDR3 totals 14 residues. Germline V lookup: CDR1 MNHNS, CDR2 SASEGT. V was clipped by 3 bases and J by 5 bases; unmatched bases: 2. Here the CDR3 reads CASSEGQGDQPQHF. For the CDR3, the DNA is TGTGCCAGCAGTGAGGGACAGGGAGATCAGCCCCAGCATTTT.